Listed below are T cell receptor beta chains from one sample, sequenced in a study of T cell repertoires in cytomegalovirus infection. Each CDR3 protein is one row after TCRdb ran MiXCR on the reads. The sample has just under 500,000 distinct CDR3 sequences; 30% to 40% are singletons. Their antigen targets remain unknown. Sequenced material: cultured PBMCs, taken from culture after CMV antigen stimulation. The source of these receptors is a human donor in good health (CMV status not recorded). Some clones in this sample may be carry-over from other donors' samples. The CDR3 runs from the conserved cysteine through the conserved F or W. Fields, in order: V gene, D gene, J gene, clone size, CDR3 length, CDR3 DNA, CDR3 protein. A D gene is named only where the DNA matches it firmly. Where a row states a size, it is once, few, many or the class of an expanded clone; other rows omit it.

V: TRBV19; D: NA; J: TRBJ1-2; size: few; length: 13; DNA: TGTGCCAGTAGTATCCGGTATTCAGTTGGCTACACCTTC; CDR3: CASSIRYSVGYTF
V: TRBV7-2; D: TRBD1; J: TRBJ1-3; size: many; length: 16; DNA: TGTGCCAGCAGCTTAGGGACAGGGGCAGGTGGAAACACCATATATTTT; CDR3: CASSLGTGAGGNTIYF
V: TRBV7-2; D: NA; J: TRBJ1-5; size: NA; length: 15; DNA: TGTGCCAGCAGCGAAGACACCTATAGCAATCAGCCCCAGCATTTT; CDR3: CASSEDTYSNQPQHF
V: TRBV28; D: TRBD2; J: TRBJ2-3; size: NA; length: 17; DNA: TGTGCCAGCAGCCCCGCCGGGACTAGCGGGAGATTAGATACGCAGTATTTT; CDR3: CASSPAGTSGRLDTQYF
V: TRBV19; D: NA; J: TRBJ1-2; size: NA; length: 15; DNA: TGTGCCAGTAGCCCATTGGGGAGCTGGGGGTATGGCTACACCTTC; CDR3: CASSPLGSWGYGYTF
V: TRBV9; D: TRBD2; J: TRBJ2-3; size: NA; length: 16; DNA: TGTGCCAGCAGGCCGGAGCGGGGGACTAGCACAGATACGCAGTATTTT; CDR3: CASRPERGTSTDTQYF
V: TRBV6-6; D: TRBD2; J: TRBJ2-1; size: few; length: 13; DNA: TGTGCCAGCGGGCAGCGGGAGTACAATGAGCAGTTCTTC; CDR3: CASGQREYNEQFF
V: TRBV7-9; D: TRBD2; J: TRBJ2-1; size: NA; length: 18; DNA: TGTGCCAGCAGCATGACTAGCGGGAGGGCGAGGTCCTACAATGAGCAGTTCTTC; CDR3: CASSMTSGRARSYNEQFF
V: TRBV6-2/TRBV6-3; D: NA; J: TRBJ2-5; size: NA; length: 16; DNA: TGTGCCAGCAGGCCGGGGGAGCGAAGGTACCAAGAGACCCAGTACTTC; CDR3: CASRPGERRYQETQYF
V: TRBV7-9; D: NA; J: TRBJ2-2; size: NA; length: 13; DNA: TGTGCCAGCAGCTTAGAGTGGGCCGGGGAGCTGTTTTTT; CDR3: CASSLEWAGELFF
V: TRBV7-2; D: NA; J: TRBJ2-1; size: few; length: 13; DNA: TGTGCCAGCAGCTTCCTAGGGTACAATGAGCAGTTCTTC; CDR3: CASSFLGYNEQFF
V: TRBV7-2; D: NA; J: TRBJ1-5; size: many; length: 12; DNA: TGTGCCAGCAGCCGTAACGATGGACCACAGCATTTT; CDR3: CASSRNDGPQHF
V: TRBV7-4; D: NA; J: TRBJ1-1; size: NA; length: 14; DNA: TGTGCCAGCAGCTTAAGCGGCAGGGAGGGTGAAGCTTTCTTT; CDR3: CASSLSGREGEAFF
V: TRBV20-1; D: NA; J: TRBJ2-7; size: NA; length: 14; DNA: TGCAGTGCTAGACCGGACCTGGGGGCCTACGAGCAGTACTTC; CDR3: CSARPDLGAYEQYF
V: TRBV7-8; D: NA; J: TRBJ2-3; size: few; length: 17; DNA: TGTGCCAGCAGCTTAGGAGTAGCGGTTGCTAGCACAGATACGCAGTATTTT; CDR3: CASSLGVAVASTDTQYF
V: TRBV25-1; D: NA; J: TRBJ1-1; size: few; length: 12; DNA: TGTGCCAGCAGTGAGGGGAGATTGGGAACTTTCTTT; CDR3: CASSEGRLGTFF
V: TRBV14; D: NA; J: TRBJ1-1; size: NA; length: 17; DNA: TGTGCCAGCAGCCAAGATTACAGTGGGGCGCGCAACACTGAAGCTTTCTTT; CDR3: CASSQDYSGARNTEAFF
V: TRBV11-3; D: NA; J: TRBJ2-5; size: few; length: 15; DNA: TGTGCCAGCAGCTTAGTTTGGTCGGAACAAGAGACCCAGTACTTC; CDR3: CASSLVWSEQETQYF
V: TRBV7-2; D: NA; J: TRBJ2-1; size: many; length: 16; DNA: TGTGCCAGCAGCCCCCCCCGGGGAGTCTCCTACAATGAGCAGTTCTTC; CDR3: CASSPPRGVSYNEQFF
V: TRBV19; D: NA; J: TRBJ2-2; size: NA; length: 16; DNA: TGTGCCAGTAGTATCGGGTCTAGGGGTAGTTCCGGGGAGCTGTTTTTT; CDR3: CASSIGSRGSSGELFF
V: TRBV20-1; D: NA; J: TRBJ2-3; size: NA; length: 15; DNA: TGCAGTGCTCCCTCGGGGCGGACTAGCACAGATACGCAGTATTTT; CDR3: CSAPSGRTSTDTQYF
V: TRBV25-1; D: TRBD1; J: TRBJ2-5; size: NA; length: 14; DNA: TGTGCCAGCAGTGAAGGACAGGGACAAGAGACCCAGTACTTC; CDR3: CASSEGQGQETQYF
V: TRBV4-1; D: TRBD2; J: TRBJ2-2; size: NA; length: 18; DNA: TGTGCCAGCAGCCAAGATCATCGGCTTAGCGGGCCTACCGGGGAGCTGTTTTTT; CDR3: CASSQDHRLSGPTGELFF
V: TRBV4-1; D: NA; J: TRBJ2-1; size: few; length: 15; DNA: TGCGCCAGCAGCCAAGCTAGCGTGGCCTACAATGAGCAGTTCTTC; CDR3: CASSQASVAYNEQFF
V: TRBV27; D: NA; J: TRBJ2-3; size: few; length: 15; DNA: TGTGCCAGCAGTTTTGGACAAGGGCGGGGAGATACGCAGTATTTT; CDR3: CASSFGQGRGDTQYF
V: TRBV19; D: NA; J: TRBJ2-3; size: NA; length: 13; DNA: TGTGCCAGTAGGGGGGATGGCACAGATACGCAGTATTTT; CDR3: CASRGDGTDTQYF
V: TRBV7-2; D: NA; J: TRBJ1-4; size: NA; length: 14; DNA: TGTGCCAGCAGCTTAGTGCGGTCTAATGAAAAACTGTTTTTT; CDR3: CASSLVRSNEKLFF
V: TRBV7-9; D: NA; J: TRBJ1-1; size: NA; length: 15; DNA: TGTGCCAGCAGAATGAACAGAAAGACGAACACTGAAGCTTTCTTT; CDR3: CASRMNRKTNTEAFF
V: TRBV19; D: NA; J: TRBJ1-1; size: NA; length: 14; DNA: TGTGCCAGTATCCACGCGGACAGTAACACTGAAGCTTTCTTT; CDR3: CASIHADSNTEAFF
V: TRBV5-1; D: NA; J: TRBJ2-1; size: NA; length: 16; DNA: TGCGCCAGCAGTAGAAACAGCGATAGCTCCTACAATGAGCAGTTCTTC; CDR3: CASSRNSDSSYNEQFF
V: TRBV7-2; D: NA; J: TRBJ1-2; size: many; length: 14; DNA: TGTGCCAGCAGCCACAACCCCCTTACCTATGGCTACACCTTC; CDR3: CASSHNPLTYGYTF
V: TRBV19; D: TRBD2; J: TRBJ2-5; size: few; length: 14; DNA: TGTGCCAGTAGTCTAGCGGGAGCGTATGAGACCCAGTACTTC; CDR3: CASSLAGAYETQYF
V: TRBV12-3/TRBV12-4; D: NA; J: TRBJ2-2; size: NA; length: 15; DNA: TGTGCCAGCAGTTTACCCTGGACAGCCATTGGGGAGCTGTTTTTT; CDR3: CASSLPWTAIGELFF
V: TRBV10-3; D: NA; J: TRBJ1-5; size: NA; length: 14; DNA: TGTGCCATCAGTGAGTCTGCGAATAGTCAGCCCCAGCATTTT; CDR3: CAISESANSQPQHF
V: TRBV19; D: TRBD1; J: TRBJ2-4; size: NA; length: 16; DNA: TGTGCCAGTAGTACCCTAGGGACAGGGCGCGAAAACATTCAGTACTTC; CDR3: CASSTLGTGRENIQYF
V: TRBV15; D: NA; J: TRBJ1-5; size: few; length: 15; DNA: TGTGCCACCAGCAGAGATGGGAGAAGCAATCAGCCCCAGCATTTT; CDR3: CATSRDGRSNQPQHF
V: TRBV6-6; D: TRBD1; J: TRBJ1-1; size: few; length: 14; DNA: TGTGCCAGCACCGACAGGGCCAGGGGCACTGAAGCTTTCTTT; CDR3: CASTDRARGTEAFF
V: TRBV11-2; D: TRBD2; J: TRBJ2-1; size: NA; length: 16; DNA: TGTGCCAGCAGCTTAGATCCTAGCGGGAGGGTGAATGAGCAGTTCTTC; CDR3: CASSLDPSGRVNEQFF
V: TRBV15; D: TRBD1; J: TRBJ2-5; size: few; length: 14; DNA: TGTGCCACCAGCGGAAACAGGGGTCAAGAGACCCAGTACTTC; CDR3: CATSGNRGQETQYF
V: TRBV25-1; D: TRBD2; J: TRBJ2-7; size: few; length: 15; DNA: TGTGCCAGCAGTCGGACTAGCGGGCATACCTACGAGCAGTACTTC; CDR3: CASSRTSGHTYEQYF
V: TRBV7-6; D: NA; J: TRBJ1-2; size: NA; length: 13; DNA: TGTGCCAGCAGCGCCCCATACAGGGCTGGCTACACCTTC; CDR3: CASSAPYRAGYTF
V: TRBV24-1; D: TRBD1; J: TRBJ1-4; size: NA; length: 16; DNA: TGTGCCACCGATTCCGGGACAGTTATCAGGAATGAAAAACTGTTTTTT; CDR3: CATDSGTVIRNEKLFF
V: TRBV6-6; D: TRBD2; J: TRBJ2-1; size: few; length: 14; DNA: TGTGCCAGCACCCGGGGGGAGGGGTGGGGTGAGCAGTTCTTC; CDR3: CASTRGEGWGEQFF
V: TRBV19; D: TRBD1; J: TRBJ1-2; size: few; length: 13; DNA: TGTGCCAGCACCACACAGGGGCTCTATGGCTACACCTTC; CDR3: CASTTQGLYGYTF
V: TRBV20-1; D: NA; J: TRBJ1-5; size: NA; length: 12; DNA: TGCAGTGCTAGCCGTAGCAATCAGCCCCAGCATTTT; CDR3: CSASRSNQPQHF
V: TRBV6-2/TRBV6-3; D: TRBD2; J: TRBJ2-7; size: few; length: 17; DNA: TGTGCCAGCAGACCTCTACCGGGACTAGCGGGGGGCTACGAGCAGTACTTC; CDR3: CASRPLPGLAGGYEQYF
V: TRBV7-2; D: NA; J: TRBJ2-2; size: many; length: 16; DNA: TGTGCCAGCAGCTTCGGACTAACCGCGAACACCGGGGAGCTGTTTTTT; CDR3: CASSFGLTANTGELFF
V: TRBV7-9; D: NA; J: TRBJ1-5; size: NA; length: 17; DNA: TGTGCCAGCAGCTTAGCCTTTGGAGGTTCAAGCAATCAGCCCCAGCATTTT; CDR3: CASSLAFGGSSNQPQHF
V: TRBV2; D: TRBD2; J: TRBJ2-1; size: few; length: 15; DNA: TGTGCCAGCAGCCCGGGACTAGCGGGAACTTGGGAGCAGTTCTTC; CDR3: CASSPGLAGTWEQFF
V: TRBV7-2; D: NA; J: TRBJ2-5; size: NA; length: 14; DNA: TGTGCCAGCAGGCCTTCAGGGATCCAAGAGACCCAGTACTTC; CDR3: CASRPSGIQETQYF